Shown below are 23 T cell receptor beta chains from a single sample sequenced in a study of human T cells and chemical hapten exposure. TCRdb ran MiXCR on the RACE reads and lists one entry per CDR3 protein. Among around 360,000 distinct CDR3 sequences listed, about 6% were seen once. The time point denotes: patch test 2, 6 weeks after DPC sensitization. Treatment reported: therapeutic diphenylcyclopropenone sensitization with weekly scalp DPC. The material sequenced was whole blood, taken in connection with sensitization to the hapten diphenylcyclopropenone (DPC). All receptors come from a woman between 18 and 29 years old with alopecia areata. Some clones in this sample may be carry-over from other donors' samples.

Turning to this clonotype: Its ends do not fully match the called genes, so a read error is possible. The rearrangement joins TRBV12-3 or TRBV12-4 to TRBJ2-2; D ambiguous. This CDR3 spans 11 amino acids. The CDR3 DNA reads as TGTGCCAGCAGTTCCCCCAAGGAGCTGTTCTTT. This translates into CASSSPKELFF.

This clonotype occurred many times. This chain uses TRBV5-1 with TRBJ1-2, with 8 bases lining up with TRBD1. The CDR3 length is 14 residues. Germline V gene data show CDR1 as SGHRS and CDR2 as YFSETQ. V lost 0 bases and J lost 6; bases outside the gene matches: 4. The CDR3, as DNA: TGCGCCAGCAGCTTGGGCAGGGGGCACCATGGCTACACCTTC. Amino acid sequence: CASSLGRGHHGYTF.

The CDR3 DNA sequence: TGTGCCAGCAGCTTAGGTCGCAGGGGTACAGATACGCAGTATTTT. Its translation is CASSLGRRGTDTQYF. The V gene is TRBV13, the J gene TRBJ2-3; the D gene is possibly TRBD1 (6 bases). The V end lost 0 bases, the J end lost 3 bases, and 10 bases lay between the germline ends. The CDR3 is 15 amino acids. Germline lookup yields CDR1 PRHDT and CDR2 FYEKMQ (reference sequence). Full variable domain (missing parts from reference TRBV13 and TRBJ2-3): AAGVIQSPRHLIKEKRETATLKCYPIPRHDTVYWYQQGPGQDPQFLISFYEKMQSDKGSIPDRFSAQQFSDYHSELNMSSLELGDSALYFCASSLGRRGTDTQYFGPGTRLTVL.

The chain carries TRBV7-3 and TRBJ1-1, with D possibly TRBD1 on 6 matching bases. Germline CDR1 SGHTA, CDR2 FQGTGA. Trimming shortened V by 7 bases and J by 1 base, and 13 bases separated the two germline ends. This CDR3 is built from 14 residues. The CDR3: CASNDGTPNTEAFF. In DNA form, the CDR3 reads TGTGCCAGCAACGACGGGACACCGAACACTGAAGCTTTCTTT.

This clonotype showed up just a few times. This sequence joins TRBV6-2 or TRBV6-3 and TRBJ2-1, with TRBD2 matching 8 bases. The CDR3 runs 14 residues. The V gene's germline CDR1 is MNHEY and CDR2 SVGEGT. The V gene end was trimmed by 5 bases and the J gene end by 6 bases; junction bases not matched to a gene: 6. The CDR3 DNA is TGTGCCAGCAGTCGCCACAGCGGGGGCAATGAGCAGTTCTTC. This codes for CASSRHSGGNEQFF.

The chain links TRBV5-1 to TRBJ2-7, with 10 bases identical to TRBD1. J lost 2 bases, V lost 5 bases, and 16 bases had no gene match. In germline, CDR1 is SGHRS, CDR2 YFSETQ. This CDR3 is 18 amino acids long. CDR3 nucleotides: TGCGCCAGCAGGCATGTGACAGGGGGCGATGGTGGTGCCTACGAGCAGTACTTC. Encoded protein: CASRHVTGGDGGAYEQYF.

This clonotype has a handful of counts. The chain has TRBV6-4 and TRBJ1-4; unclear D gene. This CDR3 is built from 16 residues. V was trimmed by 7 bases and J by 3 bases, leaving 18 bases between them. Germline CDR1 MRHNA, CDR2 SNTAGT. CDR3 in amino acids: CASTHEASPANEKLFF. In DNA form, the CDR3 reads TGTGCCAGCACCCACGAGGCTTCACCGGCTAATGAAAAACTGTTTTTT.

This clonotype has at least ten counts. The chain is built from TRBV20-1 and TRBJ1-1, with D possibly TRBD1 on 5 matching bases. In germline, CDR1 is DFQATT, CDR2 SNEGSKA (reference sequence). The CDR3 consists of 12 residues. V was clipped by 4 bases and J by 6 bases, with 12 bases between them. The CDR3 region has the DNA TGCAGTGCTACGGACACGATCGCTGAAGCTTTCTTT. It encodes CSATDTIAEAFF.

The chain has TRBV6-5 and TRBJ1-6; 12 bases fit TRBD1. Germline CDR1 MNHEY, CDR2 SVGAGI. V lost 6 bases to trimming and J lost 6 bases; unmatched junction nucleotides: 6. The CDR3 is 16 residues long. Here the CDR3 DNA reads TGTGCCAGCAGCAGCCTGGGACAGGGGGCTAATTCACCCCTCCACTTT. The encoded protein is CASSSLGQGANSPLHF.

This chain links TRBV11-1 with TRBJ1-2; 10 nucleotides agree with TRBD1. V shed 4 bases, J shed 2 bases, and the junction held 10 bases outside the gene matches. This CDR3 comprises 17 residues. Germline V CDR1 and CDR2: SGHAT, FQDESV (reference sequence). DNA of the CDR3: TGTGCCAGCAGCTCGACGGATCCGGGACAGGGGAACTATGGCTACACCTTC. Encoded protein: CASSSTDPGQGNYGYTF. Drawing the rest from reference TRBV11-1 and TRBJ1-2, the complete variable domain is EAEVAQSPRYKITEKSQAVAFWCDPISGHATLYWYRQILGQGPELLVQFQDESVVDDSQLPKDRFSAERLKGVDSTLKIQPAELGDSAMYLCASSSTDPGQGNYGYTFGSGTRLTVV.

This clonotype was seen a handful of times. The rearrangement joins TRBV6-2 or TRBV6-3 to TRBJ1-1; tentatively, D is TRBD1 (5 bases). CDR1 and CDR2 (germline): MNHEY, SVGEGT. The CDR3 has 13 amino acids. V lost 8 bases and J lost 6, with 16 bases in between. CDR3 in DNA: TGTGCCAGCCGTCCTCAGGGCTCGGCTGAAGCTTTCTTT. Translation: CASRPQGSAEAFF.

This clonotype was seen ten or more times. The CDR3 spells CASSQKDGTFTYNEQFF. CDR3 DNA: TGTGCCAGCAGCCAAAAAGACGGGACCTTCACCTACAATGAGCAGTTCTTC. The rearrangement links TRBV4-2 to TRBJ2-1; D could derive from TRBD1 or TRBD2 (5 bases each). The germline V gene encodes CDR1 LGHNA and CDR2 YNFKEQ. V lost 2 bases to trimming and J lost 2 bases, with 16 bases between them. This CDR3 comprises 17 residues.

This clonotype was observed at least ten times. This rearrangement joins TRBV9 to TRBJ2-7; 7 bases line up with TRBD1. Trimming removed 4 bases from V and 0 bases from J; junction bases left unmatched: 4. The V gene's germline CDR1 is SGDLS and CDR2 YYNGEE. The CDR3 runs 14 residues. Written as DNA, the CDR3 is TGTGCCAGCAGCTTCGGACAGGTCTCCTACGAGCAGTACTTC. Amino acid sequence: CASSFGQVSYEQYF.

This clonotype has just a few counts. The chain employs TRBV5-1 and TRBJ2-5; D may be TRBD2 (5 bases). Germline CDR1 reads SGHRS; CDR2 reads YFSETQ. V was pared by 4 bases and J by 2 bases, with 21 bases between. This CDR3 region has 17 residues. Written as DNA, the CDR3 is TGCGCCAGCAGCAGAGGACCCGTAGTGAGGGATCAAGAGACCCAGTACTTC. Translated, it gives CASSRGPVVRDQETQYF.

In its sample, this clonotype was seen a few times. The chain carries TRBV4-2 and TRBJ1-5; D gene uncertain. The CDR3 is made up of 13 amino acids. Trimming cost V 0 bases and J 5 bases, with 5 bases left between them. CDR1 and CDR2 (germline): LGHNA, YNFKEQ. The CDR3 reads CASSQDADQPQHF. The DNA of the CDR3 is TGTGCCAGCAGCCAAGACGCGGATCAGCCCCAGCATTTT.

The gene calls are TRBV9 and TRBJ2-1; 9 bases map to TRBD1. This CDR3 has 16 amino acids. Germline CDR1 reads SGDLS; CDR2 reads YYNGEE. After removal of 5 bases from V and 7 bases from J, the junction contained 13 bases not matched to a gene. CDR3 nucleotides: TGTGCCAGCAGTTTGAAAGGGGACAGGGAACTAAATGAGCAGTTCTTC. Amino acid sequence: CASSLKGDRELNEQFF.

This clonotype was observed a few times. The V and J genes are TRBV4-1 and TRBJ2-2, with D maybe TRBD1 (5 bases). The CDR3 contains 17 residues. Germline assignment: CDR1 MGHRA and CDR2 YSYEKL. The V end lost 4 bases, the J end lost 6 bases, and 21 bases lay between the germline ends. For the CDR3, the DNA is TGCGCCAGCAGCCGAACGGTGGCAGGGATTAAGGCCGGGGAGCTGTTTTTT. Translated, it gives CASSRTVAGIKAGELFF.

The chain carries TRBV4-2 and TRBJ2-3; 12 nucleotides match TRBD2. The CDR3 covers 19 residues. Germline V lookup: CDR1 LGHNA, CDR2 YNFKEQ. V lost 6 bases and J lost 1; bases outside the gene matches: 14. CDR3 residues: CASSPLPPRTSGGTDTQYF. CDR3 sequence (DNA): TGTGCCAGCAGTCCGCTCCCGCCCCGGACTAGCGGGGGCACAGATACGCAGTATTTT.

This clonotype was observed many times. This chain uses TRBV7-2 with TRBJ2-1, with 8 bases aligning to TRBD2. The CDR3 spans 14 residues. Looked up from germline, CDR1 is SGHTA and CDR2 is FQGNSA. Losses at the gene ends were 1 base for V and 7 bases for J; bases not matched to a gene: 3. CDR3: CASSLGGTRNEQFF. The CDR3 region has the DNA TGTGCCAGCAGCTTAGGAGGGACTAGGAATGAGCAGTTCTTC.

There are many counts of this clonotype. The rearrangement uses TRBV6-5 and TRBJ1-1, with 7 bases fitting TRBD1. This CDR3 has 13 residues. Germline CDR1 reads MNHEY; CDR2 reads SVGAGI. J gave up 2 bases and V 5 bases, and 2 bases lay outside the gene matches. As DNA, the CDR3 is TGTGCCAGCAGTAAGGGGGCAAACACTGAAGCTTTCTTT. Protein sequence: CASSKGANTEAFF.

This clonotype was picked up a small number of times. The chain employs TRBV18 and TRBJ2-1, with TRBD2 matching 13 bases. V shed 5 bases, J shed 8 bases, and the junction held 6 bases outside the gene matches. The CDR3 has 15 amino acids. The germline gives CDR1 KGHSH, CDR2 LQKENI. Written as DNA, the CDR3 is TGTGCCAGCTCAGGGACTAGCGGGGACTTTGATGAGCAGTTCTTC. This translates into CASSGTSGDFDEQFF.

The J gene is TRBJ2-6, the V gene TRBV5-8, with 10 bases fitting TRBD2. V shed 3 bases, J shed 2 bases, and the junction held 5 bases outside the gene matches. The germline CDR1 and CDR2 sequences are SGHTS and YDEGEE. This CDR3 spans 17 amino acids. In DNA, the CDR3 is TGTGCCAGCAGCTCGGGACTAGCGTCGACTGGGGCCAACGTCCTGACTTTC. Encoded protein: CASSSGLASTGANVLTF.

There are a few counts of this clonotype. This sequence joins TRBV4-3 and TRBJ2-2, with D possibly TRBD1 on 5 matching bases. Germline V gene lookup returns CDR1 LGHNA and CDR2 YSLEER. This CDR3 has 16 residues. Trimming cost V 0 bases and J 7 bases, with 15 bases left between them. This chain's CDR3 is CASSQDVGPSGGELFF. In DNA form, the CDR3 reads TGCGCCAGCAGCCAAGATGTGGGGCCGTCGGGCGGGGAGCTGTTTTTT.